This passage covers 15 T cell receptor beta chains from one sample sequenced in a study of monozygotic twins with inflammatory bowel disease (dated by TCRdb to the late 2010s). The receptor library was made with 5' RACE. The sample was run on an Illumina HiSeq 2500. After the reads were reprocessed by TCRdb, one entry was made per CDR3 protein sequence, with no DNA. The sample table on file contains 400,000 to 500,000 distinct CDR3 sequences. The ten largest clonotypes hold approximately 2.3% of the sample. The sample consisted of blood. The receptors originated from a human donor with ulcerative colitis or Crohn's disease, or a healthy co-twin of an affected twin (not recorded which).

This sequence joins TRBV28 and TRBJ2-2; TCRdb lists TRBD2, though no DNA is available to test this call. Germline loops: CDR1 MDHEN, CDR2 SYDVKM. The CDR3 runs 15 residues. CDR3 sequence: CASGGASGNTGELFF.

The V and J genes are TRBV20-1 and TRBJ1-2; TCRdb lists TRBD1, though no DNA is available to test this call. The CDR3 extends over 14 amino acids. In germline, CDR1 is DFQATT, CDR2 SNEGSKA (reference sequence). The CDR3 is CSAGVSTVGYGYTF.

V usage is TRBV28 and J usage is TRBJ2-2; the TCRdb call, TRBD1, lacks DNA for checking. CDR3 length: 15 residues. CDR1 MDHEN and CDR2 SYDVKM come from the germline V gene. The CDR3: CASSLDRARAGELFF.

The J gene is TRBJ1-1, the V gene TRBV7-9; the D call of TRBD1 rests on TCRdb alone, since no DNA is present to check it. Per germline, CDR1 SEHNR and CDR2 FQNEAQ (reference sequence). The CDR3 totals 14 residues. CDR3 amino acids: CASSASTGTGLAFF.

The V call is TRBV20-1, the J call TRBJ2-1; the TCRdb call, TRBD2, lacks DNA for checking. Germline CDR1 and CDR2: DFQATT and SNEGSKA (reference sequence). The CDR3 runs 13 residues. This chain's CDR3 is CSARASSKAQQFF.

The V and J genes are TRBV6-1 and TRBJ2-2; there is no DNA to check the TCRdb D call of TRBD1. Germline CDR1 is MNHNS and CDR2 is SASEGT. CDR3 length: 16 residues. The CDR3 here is CASTQTGVSVVGELFF.

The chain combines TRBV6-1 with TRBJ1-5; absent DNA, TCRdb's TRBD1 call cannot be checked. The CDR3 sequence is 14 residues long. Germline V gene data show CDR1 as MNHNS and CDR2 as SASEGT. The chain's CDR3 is CASRQQGGGQSQHF.

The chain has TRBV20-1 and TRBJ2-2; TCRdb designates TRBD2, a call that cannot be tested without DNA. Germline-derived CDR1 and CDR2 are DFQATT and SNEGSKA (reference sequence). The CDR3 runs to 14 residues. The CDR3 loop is CSARGLADTGELFF.

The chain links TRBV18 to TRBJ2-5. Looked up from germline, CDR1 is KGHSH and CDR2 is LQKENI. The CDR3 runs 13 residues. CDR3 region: CASSPPSQETQYF.

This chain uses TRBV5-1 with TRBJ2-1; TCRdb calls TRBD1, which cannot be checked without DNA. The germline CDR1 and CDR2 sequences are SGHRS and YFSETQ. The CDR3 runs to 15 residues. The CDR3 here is CASSYRDRVDNEQFF.

The CDR3 loop is CASSYQTGGTEAFF. The chain joins TRBV5-1 to TRBJ1-1; the TRBD1 assignment by TCRdb is unverifiable without DNA. This CDR3 comprises 14 residues. Germline CDR1 reads SGHRS; CDR2 reads YFSETQ.

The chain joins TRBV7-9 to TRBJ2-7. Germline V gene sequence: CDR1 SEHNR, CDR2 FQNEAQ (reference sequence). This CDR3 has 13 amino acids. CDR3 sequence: CASSQTRQEEQYF.

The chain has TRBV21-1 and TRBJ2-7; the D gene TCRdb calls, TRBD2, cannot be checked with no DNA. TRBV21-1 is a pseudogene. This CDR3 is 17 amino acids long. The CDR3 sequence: CASSKGLAGGSGYEQYF.

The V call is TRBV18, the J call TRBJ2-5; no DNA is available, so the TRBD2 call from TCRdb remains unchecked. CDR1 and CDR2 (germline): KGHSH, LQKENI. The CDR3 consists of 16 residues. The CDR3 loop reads CASSPPGGGSKETQYF.

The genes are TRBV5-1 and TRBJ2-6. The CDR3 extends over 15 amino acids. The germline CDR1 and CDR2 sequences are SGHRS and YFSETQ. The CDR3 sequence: CASSLDASGANVLTF. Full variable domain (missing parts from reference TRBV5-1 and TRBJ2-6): KAGVTQTPRYLIKTRGQQVTLSCSPISGHRSVSWYQQTPGQGLQFLFEYFSETQRNKGNFPGRFSGRQFSNSRSEMNVSTLELGDSALYLCASSLDASGANVLTFGAGSRLTVL.